The 25 T cell receptor delta chains below all came from one sample that was sequenced in a study of γδ T cells in repeated Plasmodium falciparum infection. TCRdb made new clone calls on the multiplex PCR reads using CATT. The sample yields 53,000 or so delta-chain clones, 1.9% seen once. Flow sorting of PBMC yielded separate Vgamma9/Vdelta2+ and Vdelta2-negative gammadelta T cell populations for bulk repertoire analysis. Material for sequencing was gamma-delta T cells from blood. The origin of the receptors is a pool of human donors (malaria-infected and uninfected, not separated).

Concerning this clone itself: TCRdb's protein, taken from a much larger clone, differs from this DNA's translation at residue 20, likely owing to a read error; the protein displayed comes from the DNA. The V gene is TRDV1, but the J gene lacks a call; the D call in the table, TRDD3, was not verified against the DNA. Germline V gives CDR1 TSWWSYY, CDR2 QGS. The CDR3 consists of 22 residues. The CDR3 DNA sequence: TGTGCTCTTGGGGCAAAATGGCCTTTGACATACTGGGGGATATGGAGACCCGATAAACCCATCTTT. The encoded protein is CALGAKWPLTYWGIWRPDKPIF.

With regard to this clone: This likely traces to a read error, being one base from a far larger clone. The identical CDR3 is also encoded by other nucleotide sequences in the sample. V gene TRDV2 combines with J gene TRDJ1; 11 bases line up with TRDD3. TCRdb is silent on the J gene; assignment here came from matching the DNA to germline. The V segment lost 0 bases and the J segment 7 bases; nucleotides outside the gene matches: 12. The length of the CDR3 is 17 residues. Germline CDR1 reads GEAIGNYY; CDR2 reads EKD. CDR3 nucleotide sequence: TGTGCCTGTGACACCGGTGATGGGGGATACGCGGGGGCTAAACTCATCTTT. Its protein is CACDTGDGGYAGAKLIF.

This clone was picked up many times. Just one base apart from a much larger clone, this may be a read error. Distinct nucleotide sequences in the sample also encode this CDR3. V gene TRDV1 combines with J gene TRDJ1; D ambiguous. Here the J gene was assigned by germline matching of the DNA, as TCRdb has none. Germline V gene data show CDR1 as TSWWSYY and CDR2 as QGS. This CDR3 is 22 amino acids long. Trimming cost V 5 bases and J 2 bases, with 36 bases left between them. For the CDR3, the DNA is TGTGCTCTTGGGACCGCTCCCAAGATGCCGCGTGATAGGGCACTCGGGACCGATAAACTCATCTTT. It specifies CALGTAPKMPRDRALGTDKLIF.

This clone was found many times. A read error likely explains why the TCRdb protein, taken from a much larger clone, differs from this DNA's translation at residue 3; the protein shown is translated from the DNA. V gene TRDV1 combines with J gene TRDJ1; weak D call: TRDD3 (6 bases). Germline V lookup: CDR1 TSWWSYY, CDR2 QGS. CDR3 length equals 16 residues. This chain's CDR3 is CAPGEIRQGYTDKLIF. CDR3 DNA sequence: TGTGCTCCTGGGGAAATCCGTCAGGGGTACACCGATAAACTCATCTTT.

This clone was detected many times. One base separates it from a far larger clone, so it is likely a read error. Other nucleotide sequences from this sample produce the same CDR3. The genes are TRDV3 and TRDJ1, with 11 bases lining up with TRDD3. J was trimmed by 2 bases and V by 3 bases; bases with no gene match: 26. The CDR3 spans 21 residues. Germline V gene data show CDR1 as TVYSNPD and CDR2 as GDNSRS (reference sequence). CDR3 sequence: CAFPRGLPRNWGIVATDKLIF. The CDR3 DNA follows: TGTGCCTTCCCGCGGGGCCTTCCCCGAAACTGGGGGATAGTAGCAACCGATAAACTCATCTTT. The whole variable domain, filled in from reference TRDV3 and TRDJ1, reads CDKVTQSSPDQTVASGSEVVLLCTYDTVYSNPDLFWYRIRPDYSFQFVFYGDNSRSEGADFTQGRFSVKHILTQKAFHLVISPVRTEDSATYYCAFPRGLPRNWGIVATDKLIFGKGTRVTVEP.

There are a few counts of this clone. The protein TCRdb lists belongs to a much larger clone and differs from this DNA's translation at residue 9, which points to a read error; the protein shown is made from the DNA. V and J are TRAV36/DV7 and TRDJ1, with D possibly TRDD2 on 6 matching bases. As TCRdb names no J gene, one was assigned here on the basis of a DNA match to germline. V lost 6 bases, J lost 1 base, and 19 bases lay in between. The CDR3 has 15 residues. The germline CDR1 and CDR2 sequences are VTNFRS and LTSSGIE (reference sequence). Written as DNA, the CDR3 is TGTGCTGGAGCTCCCCCTTCCCAGTGCACCGATAAACTCATCTTT. It encodes CAGAPPSQCTDKLIF. The entire variable domain, with the rest obtained from reference TRAV36/DV7 and TRDJ1, is as follows: EDKVVQSPLSLVVHEGDTVTLNCSYEVTNFRSLLWYKQEKKAPTFLFMLTSSGIEKKSGRLSSILDKKELSSILNITATQTGDSAIYLCAGAPPSQCTDKLIFGKGTRVTVEP.

This clone appeared many times. The protein TCRdb gives is from a much larger clone and does not agree with this DNA's translation at residue 14, likely a read error; the protein shown here comes from the DNA. The gene calls are TRAV38-2/DV8 and TRDJ1, with D unclear. In the absence of a J gene in TCRdb, the DNA was matched to germline to assign it here. The germline V and J ends were trimmed by 2 bases and 1 base, with 27 bases remaining between them. This CDR3 has 20 amino acids. CDR1 and CDR2 from the germline V gene are TSESDYY and QEAYKQQN. CDR3: CAYRRVSPSEGPRCTDKLIF. The CDR3 DNA reads TGTGCTTATAGGAGGGTTTCCCCCTCCGAAGGCCCTCGGTGCACCGATAAACTCATCTTT.

This clone appeared a few times. A far larger clone is off by one base, so a read error is likely. The sample carries other DNA sequences with the same CDR3. The DNA for the CDR3 is TGTGCTTACGGAGGGAGCCTTCCCATGGCCATGAACTGGGGGATACGAAGGCTCATCTTT. Translating gives CAYGGSLPMAMNWGIRRLIF. The V segment is TRAV38-2/DV8, and no J call was made; TRDD3, the D gene given by the table, was not confirmed from the DNA. This CDR3 spans 20 amino acids. Germline V gives CDR1 TSESDYY, CDR2 QEAYKQQN.

This clone was seen ten or more times. Just one base apart from a much larger clone, this may be a read error. This chain uses TRDV3 with TRDJ1, with a tentative D call TRDD3 (6 bases). The CDR3 is made up of 16 amino acids. The V end lost 3 bases, the J end lost 2 bases, and 22 bases lay between the germline ends. The germline gives CDR1 TVYSNPD, CDR2 GDNSRS (reference sequence). CDR3 coding DNA: TGTGCCTTCAAATACTGGGTCCTTTTTTCGACCGATAAACTCATCTTT. This encodes CAFKYWVLFSTDKLIF.

This clone was seen a few times. This likely reflects a read error, since a far larger clone is one base away. The same CDR3 arises from other DNA sequences in this sample as well. V and J are TRDV1 and TRDJ1; 10 bases fit TRDD3. Here the J gene was assigned by germline matching of the DNA, as TCRdb has none. The CDR3 is made up of 25 amino acids. The germline CDR1 and CDR2 sequences are TSWWSYY and QGS. CDR3 sequence (DNA): TGTGCTCTTGGGGAACCAACCCCTCGCCTACTCACACGTACTGGGGGATTTAGGTACACCGACAAACTCATCTTT. Its protein product is CALGEPTPRLLTRTGGFRYTDKLIF.

This clone was detected a few times. A far larger clone is only one base removed, so a read error is likely. The same CDR3 can be traced to other DNA sequences in this sample. V and J are TRDV1 and TRDJ1; 12 bases line up with TRDD3. Here the J gene was assigned by germline matching of the DNA, as TCRdb has none. The V gene end was trimmed by 0 bases and the J gene end by 1 base; junction bases not matched to a gene: 30. Germline loops: CDR1 TSWWSYY, CDR2 QGS. This CDR3 contains 26 residues. The CDR3 DNA follows: TGTGCTCTTGGGGAACTCCATACCTTCCTACAGACCCCGTACTGGGGGATACAGTCCTGCACCGATAAACTCATCTTT. Protein: CALGELHTFLQTPYWGIQSCTDKLIF.

On this clone itself: The protein that TCRdb holds for this DNA derives from a much larger clone and differs from the translated DNA at residue 6, which likely indicates a read error; the protein shown here is translated from the DNA. The rearrangement links TRDV2 to TRDJ1; 11 nucleotides agree with TRDD3. TCRdb supplies no J gene; here it was assigned by aligning the nucleotide sequence to germline. Germline V gene lookup returns CDR1 GEAIGNYY and CDR2 EKD. J gave up 3 bases and V 0 bases, and 26 bases lay outside the gene matches. The CDR3 length is 23 residues. CDR3 in DNA: TGTGCCTGTGACACCGCAGGTAGCGGTAGTCGCATACTGGGGGATAAAGGAGCCGATAAACTCATCTTT. Translation: CACDTAGSGSRILGDKGADKLIF.

In the case of this clone: The protein held in TCRdb is that of a much larger clone and does not match this DNA's translation at residue 5, likely because of a read error; the protein shown is translated from the DNA. The V gene is TRDV1, the J gene TRDJ1; D is perhaps TRDD3 (6 bases). The V gene's germline CDR1 is TSWWSYY and CDR2 QGS. V was cut by 3 bases and J by 0 bases, with 29 bases left in between. The length of the CDR3 is 21 residues. CDR3 sequence reads: CALGDPRLATFGYFYTDKLIF. The CDR3 region has the DNA TGTGCTCTTGGGGACCCCCGCTTGGCTACGTTTGGATACTTCTACACCGATAAACTCATCTTT.

This clone was seen a handful of times. This probably arose from a read error, given a far larger clone one base away. Other DNA sequences in the same sample also yield this CDR3. Called V gene: TRDV2; the J gene was not called; TRDD3 is taken as the D call from the table, unchecked against the DNA. Germline CDR1 GEAIGNYY, CDR2 EKD. This CDR3 spans 24 amino acids. The CDR3 region is CACDTVLPTSPTTGGLNYTDKLIF. As DNA, the CDR3 is TGTGCCTGTGACACCGTCCTTCCTACTTCCCCGACCACTGGGGGATTAAATTACACCGATAAGCTCATCTTT.

Notes on this clone: The TCRdb record carries a much larger clone's protein, which differs from this DNA's translation at residue 13; a read error is the likely cause, and the protein listed here is the DNA translation. This chain joins TRDV1 and TRDJ1; 12 bases line up with TRDD3. CDR1 is TSWWSYY and CDR2 is QGS in the germline V gene. This CDR3 comprises 15 residues. As DNA, the CDR3 is TGTGCTCTTGGTTCTGGGGGATACGAAGACGATAAACCCATCTTT. It specifies CALGSGGYEDDKPIF.

Remarks on this clone: The amino acid sequence in TCRdb belongs to a much larger clone and departs from this DNA's translation at residue 9, likely a sequencing read error; the sequence shown is translated from the DNA. The chain combines TRDV2 with TRDJ1; TRDD3 matches at 9 bases. The J gene, absent from TCRdb, was called here by matching the DNA to germline. With 1 base clipped from V and 0 bases from J, the junction kept 20 bases outside the gene matches. CDR3 length: 21 residues. Germline CDR1 GEAIGNYY, CDR2 EKD. The CDR3 bases are TGTGCCTGTGACACTCTTGTTCCTATTATCGTACTGGGGGACCACACCGATAAACTCATCTTT. Residues: CACDTLVPIIVLGDHTDKLIF.

This clone was observed a few times. This DNA's translation differs at residue 19 from TCRdb's protein, which comes from a much larger clone; a read error is likely, and the protein shown is translated from the DNA. In DNA, the CDR3 is TGTGCTCTTGGGGAACCCCCGGGATTCATACTGGGGGATACGGTTCGTACCGATAACCTCATCTTT. Amino acids: CALGEPPGFILGDTVRTDNLIF. The J gene has no call, while the V gene is TRDV1; the D call in the table, TRDD3, was not verified against the DNA. Per germline, CDR1 TSWWSYY and CDR2 QGS. The CDR3 has 22 amino acids.

As regards this clone: It is likely a read error: a sequence one base away is far more abundant. The identical CDR3 is also encoded by other nucleotide sequences in the sample. The chain uses TRDV1 and TRDJ4, with D tentatively TRDD3 (6 bases). TCRdb lists no J gene, so it was determined here by aligning the DNA to germline. The CDR3 has 17 amino acids. Germline V gene sequence: CDR1 TSWWSYY, CDR2 QGS. The CDR3 DNA sequence: TGTGCCCTTGGGACCCATCCTATCCGCTGGGGAAGGAGACCCCTGATCTTT. Amino acid sequence: CALGTHPIRWGRRPLIF.

By share, this clone counts as medium-sized. In the same sample, other DNA sequences code for this CDR3. The chain uses TRDV1 and TRDJ1; tentatively, D is TRDD3 (5 bases). The germline gives CDR1 TSWWSYY, CDR2 QGS. The CDR3 spans 18 residues. Deletions cut 4 bases from V and 0 bases from J, with 21 bases between. CDR3 sequence reads: CALGGRWVPNPYTDKLIF. The CDR3 DNA follows: TGTGCTCTTGGGGGGCGCTGGGTCCCAAACCCGTACACCGATAAACTCATCTTT.

In its sample, this clone was seen a few times. TCRdb has a much larger clone's protein, which differs at residue 22 from the translation of this DNA, likely because of a read error; what is shown is the protein translated from the DNA. This sequence joins TRDV3 and TRDJ1; 12 bases match TRDD3. Germline values: CDR1 TVYSNPD, CDR2 GDNSRS (reference sequence). The CDR3 runs 25 residues. The CDR3 loop reads CAFIPFLVKGYTGGYPPGVGDELIF. The CDR3 nucleotides read TGTGCCTTTATCCCTTTTTTAGTGAAGGGTTATACTGGGGGATACCCTCCGGGAGTTGGCGATGAACTCATCTTT.

To note about this clone: TCRdb assigns this DNA the protein of a much larger clone, which departs from its translation at residue 6; this likely reflects a read error, and the protein shown comes from translating the DNA. The chain has TRDV1 and TRDJ2; D may correspond to TRDD2 or TRDD3 (5 bases each). TCRdb does not report a J gene; here it was assigned by matching the DNA to germline references. The CDR3 runs 24 residues. Germline CDR1 is TSWWSYY and CDR2 is QGS. V was trimmed by 1 base and J by 8 bases, leaving 41 bases between them. CDR3 in amino acids: CALGEPLPPYPLGWVQSPAAQLFF. The CDR3 nucleotides read TGTGCTCTTGGGGAACCCCTCCCCCCCTACCCCCTTGGCTGGGTGCAATCCCCGGCGGCACAACTCTTCTTT.

This clone was detected ten times or more. A far more abundant clone sits one base away, making this likely a read error. Other DNA sequences in this sample translate to the same CDR3. The chain has TRDV2 and TRDJ1; 13 bases align to TRDD3. TCRdb gives no J gene; it was assigned here by matching the DNA to germline. CDR3 length: 21 residues. Germline V lookup: CDR1 GEAIGNYY, CDR2 EKD. V dropped 8 bases and J dropped 0; count of bases not matched to a gene: 23. This CDR3 reads CASRPKYLYYWGIRDTDKLIF. The DNA for the CDR3 is TGTGCCTCCCGACCGAAATACCTCTACTACTGGGGGATACGGGACACCGATAAACTCATCTTT.

This clone was observed a few times. The protein TCRdb lists belongs to a much larger clone and differs from this DNA's translation at residue 8, which points to a read error; the protein shown is made from the DNA. The chain recombines TRDV2 with TRDJ1, with 11 bases that match TRDD3. No J segment appears in TCRdb, so it was assigned here by matching the sequence to germline. There are 21 residues in the CDR3. Germline CDR1 GEAIGNYY, CDR2 EKD. V was pared by 0 bases and J by 0 bases, with 17 bases of the junction left unmatched. In DNA form, the CDR3 reads TGTGCCTGTGACACCGAAAGGGCTCTTACTGGGGGATATCCGTACACCGATAAACTCATCTTT. It encodes CACDTERALTGGYPYTDKLIF.

In its sample, this clone was seen a few times. TCRdb records a much larger clone's protein for this DNA, with a difference at residue 5 that likely arises from a read error; the protein given is the translation of the DNA. V and J are TRDV1 and TRDJ1; 9 nucleotides agree with TRDD3. The CDR3 is 22 amino acids. The trim removed 4 bases at V and 0 bases at J, leaving 24 bases unmatched. CDR1 is TSWWSYY, CDR2 QGS, per germline. The CDR3 region is CALGVAPSAKNALGEYTDKLIF. The CDR3 DNA follows: TGTGCTCTTGGGGTAGCCCCTTCCGCGAAAAACGCACTGGGGGAGTACACCGATAAACTCATCTTT.

For this clone: For this DNA, TCRdb reports the protein of a much larger clone, which diverges at residue 8, most likely from a read error; the protein presented here is translated directly from the DNA. V is TRDV1 and J is TRDJ1; 9 bases align to TRDD3. No J gene is reported in TCRdb; it was inferred here by comparing the DNA with germline. The CDR3 has 22 residues. Germline CDR1 TSWWSYY, CDR2 QGS. J gave up 0 bases and V 2 bases, and 22 bases lay outside the gene matches. In DNA, the CDR3 is TGTGCTCTTGGGGAAGCGGCCCCCTATATCTGGGGGATTTCGTTTAACACCGATAAACTCATCTTT. Residues: CALGEAAPYIWGISFNTDKLIF.